Only one count was recorded for the clone carrying this T cell receptor beta chain. Antigen unknown. The data are from a study of T cell responses to AZD1222 COVID-19 vaccine. Sequenced by immunoSEQ multiplex PCR; TCRdb stores in-frame clones only, minus some. The sample consists of about 120,000 clones, about 88% of them appearing once. General study results and limits: Unmutated regions of variants are reportedly targeted by nearly half of spike-specific TCRs.

After removal of 7 bases from V and 3 bases from J, the junction contained 9 bases not matched to a gene. CDR1 LNHDA and CDR2 SQIVND come from the germline V gene (reference sequence). The CDR3 length is 15 residues. The genes are TRBV19 and TRBJ2-3, with TRBD2 identical over 8 bases. This clonotype originated in an adult who received the AZD1222 COVID-19 vaccine. This material consisted of peripheral blood, taken 28 days after the second AZD1222 dose. The CDR3, as DNA: TGTGCCAGTACCCCGTCGGGGGGGGGTACAGATACGCAGTATTTT. Encoded protein: CASTPSGGGTDTQYF.